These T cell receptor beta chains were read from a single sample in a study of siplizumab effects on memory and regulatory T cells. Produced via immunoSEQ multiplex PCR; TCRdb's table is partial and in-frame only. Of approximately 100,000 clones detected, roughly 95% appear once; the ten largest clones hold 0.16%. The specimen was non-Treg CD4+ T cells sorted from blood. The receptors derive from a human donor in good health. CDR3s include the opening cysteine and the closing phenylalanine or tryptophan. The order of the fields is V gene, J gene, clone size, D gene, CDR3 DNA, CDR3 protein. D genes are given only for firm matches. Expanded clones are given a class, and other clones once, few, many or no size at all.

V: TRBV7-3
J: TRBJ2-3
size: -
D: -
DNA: TGTGCCAGCAGCTCGGGAGTTAGCACAGATACGCAGTATTTT
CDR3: CASSSGVSTDTQYF

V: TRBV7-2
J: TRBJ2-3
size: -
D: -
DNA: TGTGCCAGCAGCTTAGCGGGGGGGCGTGTAACAGATACGCAGTATTTT
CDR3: CASSLAGGRVTDTQYF

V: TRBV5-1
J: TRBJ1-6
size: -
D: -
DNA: TGCGCCAGCAGCTTGGAGGGGTTCTCCTATAATTCACCCCTCCACTTT
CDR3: CASSLEGFSYNSPLHF

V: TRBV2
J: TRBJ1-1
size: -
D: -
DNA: TGTGCCAGCACTAGACCCGGGTGGGACACTGAAGCTTTCTTT
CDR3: CASTRPGWDTEAFF

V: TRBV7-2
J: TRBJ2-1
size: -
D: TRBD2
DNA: TGTGCCAGCAGCTTATGGTATAGCGGGCCCAATGAGCAGTTCTTC
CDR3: CASSLWYSGPNEQFF

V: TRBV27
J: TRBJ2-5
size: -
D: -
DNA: TGTGCCAGCAGTTTACCGGGGGCAGTGACCCAGTACTTC
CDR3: CASSLPGAVTQYF

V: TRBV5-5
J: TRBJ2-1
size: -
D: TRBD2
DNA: TGTGCCAGCAGCTATGAGACTAGCGGGGTTGGTGAGCAGTTCTTC
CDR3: CASSYETSGVGEQFF

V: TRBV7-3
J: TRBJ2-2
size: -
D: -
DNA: TGTGCCAGCCGAGGGGCTACCGGGGAGCTGTTTTTT
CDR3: CASRGATGELFF

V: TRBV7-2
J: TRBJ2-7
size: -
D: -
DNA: TGTGCCAGCAGCTCGCCCCAGCTAGTTCTCTACGAGCAGTACTTC
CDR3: CASSSPQLVLYEQYF

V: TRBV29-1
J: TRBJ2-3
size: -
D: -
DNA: TGCAGCGTTGGAAAAGGGGCCACCACAGATACGCAGTATTTT
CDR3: CSVGKGATTDTQYF

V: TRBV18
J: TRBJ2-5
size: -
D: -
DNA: TGTGCCAGCTCACCACCGAGGACGGGGAAACAGACCCAGTACTTC
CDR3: CASSPPRTGKQTQYF

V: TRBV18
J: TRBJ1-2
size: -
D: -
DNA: TGTGCCAGCTCACCACAAAGGCAGGGCTATGGCTACACCTTC
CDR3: CASSPQRQGYGYTF

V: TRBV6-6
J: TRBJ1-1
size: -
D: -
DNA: TGTGCCAGCAGAAACCCAGAGAACACTGAAGCTTTCTTT
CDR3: CASRNPENTEAFF

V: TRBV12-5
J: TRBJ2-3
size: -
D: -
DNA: TGTGCTAGTGGAACCGGGACCCTACGCACAGATACGCAGTATTTT
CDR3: CASGTGTLRTDTQYF

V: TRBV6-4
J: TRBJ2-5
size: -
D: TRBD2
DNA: TGTGCCAGCATTGTTTACGGACTAGCACGGAGGACCCAGTACTTC
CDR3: CASIVYGLARRTQYF

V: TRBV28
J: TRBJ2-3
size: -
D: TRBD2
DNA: TGTGCCACCCTGAGGGGGGGAGGACTAGCGGCCACAGATACGCAGTATTTT
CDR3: CATLRGGGLAATDTQYF

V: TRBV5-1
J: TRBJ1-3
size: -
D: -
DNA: TGCGCCAGCAGCGAGGTTTCGTCCGGAAACACCATATATTTT
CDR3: CASSEVSSGNTIYF

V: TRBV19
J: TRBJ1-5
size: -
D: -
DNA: TGTGCCAGTAGTATCTGGGGGGCAAGCAATCAGCCCCAGCATTTT
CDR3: CASSIWGASNQPQHF

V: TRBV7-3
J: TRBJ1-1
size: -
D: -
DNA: TGTGCCAGCAGCCCAAAAGGGGGAGGCACTGAAGCTTTCTTT
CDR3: CASSPKGGGTEAFF

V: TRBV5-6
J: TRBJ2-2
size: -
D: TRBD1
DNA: TGTGCCAGCAGCCAGAGGCCCGGGACAGGGTGGTCCGGGGAGCTGTTTTTT
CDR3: CASSQRPGTGWSGELFF

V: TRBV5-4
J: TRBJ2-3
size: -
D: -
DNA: TGTGCCAGCAGCCCGCCGAGGGGCACAAGCACAGATACGCAGTATTTT
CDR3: CASSPPRGTSTDTQYF

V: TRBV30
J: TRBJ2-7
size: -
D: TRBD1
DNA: TGTGCCTGGAATGTACAGGGGGGCAGGCAGTACTTC
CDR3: CAWNVQGGRQYF

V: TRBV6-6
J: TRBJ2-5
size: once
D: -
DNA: TGTGCCAGCAGTTTAATAAGCGAGACCCAGTACTTC
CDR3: CASSLISETQYF

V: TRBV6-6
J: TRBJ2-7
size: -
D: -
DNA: TGTGCCAGCAGGGGGCTCCTGTCCTACGAGCAGTACTTC
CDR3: CASRGLLSYEQYF

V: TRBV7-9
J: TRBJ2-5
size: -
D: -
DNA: TGTGCCAGCAGCTTAGAAGGGGTCGGGACCCAGTACTTC
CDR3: CASSLEGVGTQYF

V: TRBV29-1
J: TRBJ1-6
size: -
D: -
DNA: TGCAGCGCCAGTCTCCAATATAATTCACCCCTCCACTTT
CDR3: CSASLQYNSPLHF

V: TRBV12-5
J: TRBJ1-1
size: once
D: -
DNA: TGTGCTAGTGGGTCCACCTTGAACACTGAAGCTTTCTTT
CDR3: CASGSTLNTEAFF

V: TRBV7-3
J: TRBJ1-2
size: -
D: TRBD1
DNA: TGTGCCAGCAGCCCTGGCGGGACAGGGAAGGTCTATGGCTACACCTTC
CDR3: CASSPGGTGKVYGYTF

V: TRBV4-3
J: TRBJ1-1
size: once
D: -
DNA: TGCGCCAGTACCCGGGGGGTAGGTACTGAAGCTTTCTTT
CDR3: CASTRGVGTEAFF

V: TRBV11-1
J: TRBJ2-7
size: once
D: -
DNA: TGTGCCAGCAGCCTGGAAACAGGGAGCTCCTACGAGCAGTACTTC
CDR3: CASSLETGSSYEQYF

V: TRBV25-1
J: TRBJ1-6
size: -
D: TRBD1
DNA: TGTGCCAGCAGTGAATTTGGACAGGGGCGTTCACCCCTCCACTTT
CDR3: CASSEFGQGRSPLHF

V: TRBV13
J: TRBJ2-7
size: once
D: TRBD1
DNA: TGTGCCAGCAGCTTAGGCGGGACAGGGTTATACGAGCAGTACTTC
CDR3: CASSLGGTGLYEQYF

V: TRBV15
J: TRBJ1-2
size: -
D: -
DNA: TGTGCCACCAGCAGAGGCAGGGCAGATAGTAACTATGGCTACACCTTC
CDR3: CATSRGRADSNYGYTF

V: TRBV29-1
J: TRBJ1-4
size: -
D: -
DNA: TGCAGCGTTGAAGATCGTGGGGGGCGAAGTGTGGGACTGTTTTTT
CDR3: CSVEDRGGRSVGLFF

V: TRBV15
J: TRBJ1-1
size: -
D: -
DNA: TGTGCCACCAGCAGTCGCCCAGGGAAATACACTGAAGCTTTCTTT
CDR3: CATSSRPGKYTEAFF

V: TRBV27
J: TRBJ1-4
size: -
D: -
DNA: TGTGCCAGCAGTTTTTTTTCCCTGCGGGGTGGTCAACTGTTTTTT
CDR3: CASSFFSLRGGQLFF

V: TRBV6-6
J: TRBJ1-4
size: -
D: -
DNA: TGTGCCAGCAGTTACTCGAGTGGGCTTGGGCTGTTTTTT
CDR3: CASSYSSGLGLFF

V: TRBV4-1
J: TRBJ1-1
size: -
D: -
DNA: TGCGCCAGCAGCCGGAACACTGAAGCTTTCTTT
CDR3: CASSRNTEAFF

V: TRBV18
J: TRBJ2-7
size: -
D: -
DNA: TGTGCCAGCTCACCACCGGGCCAGCCCCTAGGAAGGCAGTACTTC
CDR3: CASSPPGQPLGRQYF

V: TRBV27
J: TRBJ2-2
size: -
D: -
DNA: TGTGCCAGTCAGCAACCCAGTGGGTTTGGGCACACCGGGGAGCTGTTTTTT
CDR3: CASQQPSGFGHTGELFF

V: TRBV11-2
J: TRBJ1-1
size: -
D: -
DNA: TGTGCCAGCAGCTTGGCGTTGAACACTGAAGCTTTCTTT
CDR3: CASSLALNTEAFF

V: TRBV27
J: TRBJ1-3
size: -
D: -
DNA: TGTGCCAGCAGTCCGACCTTGGCAGGCTCTGGAAACACCATATATTTT
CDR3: CASSPTLAGSGNTIYF

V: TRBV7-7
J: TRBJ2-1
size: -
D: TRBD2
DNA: TGTGCCAGCAGCAAGGTAGCGGGGCCGGACAATGAGCAGTTCTTC
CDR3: CASSKVAGPDNEQFF

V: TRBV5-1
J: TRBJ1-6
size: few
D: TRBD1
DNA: TGCGCCAGCAGTTTGGGACAGACAAATTCACCCCTCCACTTT
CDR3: CASSLGQTNSPLHF

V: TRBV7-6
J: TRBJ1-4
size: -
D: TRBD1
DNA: TGTGCCAGCAGCCCCAGCTCCAGGGGGTCTAATGAAAAACTGTTTTTT
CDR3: CASSPSSRGSNEKLFF

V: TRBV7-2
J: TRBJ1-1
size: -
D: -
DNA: TGTGCCAGCAGCATGGGGTGGAACACTGAAGCTTTCTTT
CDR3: CASSMGWNTEAFF

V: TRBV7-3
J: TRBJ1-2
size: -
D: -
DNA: TGTGCCAGCAGCGCCACAGGGAACTATGGCTACACCTTC
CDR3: CASSATGNYGYTF

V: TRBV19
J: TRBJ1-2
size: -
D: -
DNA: TGTGCCAGTAGTATAGGGGCCATGGGGGGCTACACCTTC
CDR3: CASSIGAMGGYTF

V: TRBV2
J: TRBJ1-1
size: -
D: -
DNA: TGTGCCAGAGAAACCTTGGGGGGCAGCGGCACTGAAGCTTTCTTT
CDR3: CARETLGGSGTEAFF

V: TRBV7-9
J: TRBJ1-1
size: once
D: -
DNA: TGTGCCAGCAGCTCGCAAAACACTGAAGCTTTCTTT
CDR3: CASSSQNTEAFF

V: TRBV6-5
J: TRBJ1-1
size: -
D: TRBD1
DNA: TGTGCCAGTACGGGACAGGGGGACACTGAAGCTTTCTTT
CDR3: CASTGQGDTEAFF

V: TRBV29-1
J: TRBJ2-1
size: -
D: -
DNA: TGCAGCGGAGGATCTGGGAATGAGCAGTTCTTC
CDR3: CSGGSGNEQFF

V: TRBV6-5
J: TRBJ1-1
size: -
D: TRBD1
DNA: TGTGCCAGCACCTTGGGGACAGGGTCTAACACTGAAGCTTTCTTT
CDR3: CASTLGTGSNTEAFF